A single sample is the source of the 12 T cell receptor beta chains below, sequenced in a study of cytomegalovirus exposure and HLA in healthy donors. Amplification used 60 Vbeta primers and 13 Jbeta primers. Only in-frame clones appear in the TCRdb table, and some are missing; sequencing was by immunoSEQ multiplex PCR. The sample gives just under 95,000 clones, around 77% of which show up once; under 7.5% is in the top ten. The specimen was PBMCs. All receptors come from a man over 45 in good health and CMV-seropositive.

This chain connects TRBV10-3 to TRBJ2-7; D might be TRBD1 (5 bases). Between the trimmed V and J ends, which lost 3 bases and 7 bases, there was a span of 16 bases. The CDR3 contains 14 residues. In germline, CDR1 is ENHRY, CDR2 SYGVKD. CDR3 region: CAISDSGMIGEQYF. CDR3 nucleotide sequence: TGTGCCATCAGTGATTCAGGGATGATTGGGGAGCAGTACTTC.

The rearrangement joins TRBV7-2 to TRBJ1-3; D possibly corresponds to TRBD1 (5 bases). This CDR3 has 15 amino acids. Germline CDR1 reads SGHTA; CDR2 reads FQGNSA. V was shortened by 5 bases and J by 7 bases, with 18 bases between the two germline ends. CDR3 DNA sequence: TGTGCCAGCAGCCCCACGACAGAGTTCAGCAACACCATATATTTT. Residues: CASSPTTEFSNTIYF. Drawing the rest from reference TRBV7-2 and TRBJ1-3, the complete variable domain is GAGVSQSPSNKVTEKGKDVELRCDPISGHTALYWYRQSLGQGLEFLIYFQGNSAPDKSGLPSDRFSAERTGGSVSTLTIQRTQQEDSAVYLCASSPTTEFSNTIYFGEGSWLTVV.

V and J are TRBV11-1 and TRBJ2-7, with a possible D match to TRBD2 (6 bases). Germline V gene lookup returns CDR1 SGHAT and CDR2 FQDESV (reference sequence). This CDR3 spans 12 amino acids. Deletions cut 3 bases from V and 7 bases from J, with 10 bases between. The CDR3 here is CASSFGEEEQYF. DNA for the CDR3: TGTGCCAGCAGCTTTGGGGAGGAGGAGCAGTACTTC.

V and J are TRBV7-8 and TRBJ2-5; D is ambiguous. CDR1 and CDR2 (germline): SGHVS, FQNEAQ. This CDR3 spans 15 amino acids. The V end lost 2 bases, the J end lost 1 base, and 11 bases lay between the germline ends. CDR3 in amino acids: CASSLSPSPQETQYF. In DNA, the CDR3 is TGTGCCAGCAGCTTATCCCCCTCCCCCCAAGAGACCCAGTACTTC.

The chain uses TRBV7-9 and TRBJ2-7; 9 nucleotides match TRBD1. Germline CDR1 is SEHNR and CDR2 is FQNEAQ (reference sequence). The CDR3 runs to 16 residues. J was trimmed by 0 bases and V by 4 bases; bases with no gene match: 7. The chain's CDR3 is CASSSAPGQGSYEQYF. The CDR3 bases are TGTGCCAGCAGCTCAGCCCCGGGACAGGGCTCCTACGAGCAGTACTTC.

The rearrangement uses TRBV7-2 and TRBJ1-5, with a tentative D call TRBD1 (5 bases). Trimming cost V 5 bases and J 4 bases, with 18 bases left between them. Germline CDR1 and CDR2: SGHTA and FQGNSA. There are 16 residues in the CDR3. The CDR3 here is CASSPQSGGINQPQHF. The CDR3 nucleotides read TGTGCCAGCAGCCCCCAATCCGGGGGTATTAATCAGCCCCAGCATTTT.

This clone was counted between two and nine times. The rearrangement links TRBV6-5 to TRBJ2-5, with 10 bases lining up with TRBD1. The CDR3 is 16 amino acids. The V gene's germline CDR1 is MNHEY and CDR2 SVGAGI. The V gene end was trimmed by 0 bases and the J gene end by 5 bases; junction bases not matched to a gene: 6. DNA for the CDR3: TGTGCCAGCAGTTACTCCCTAAGGACAGGGGGGGAGACCCAGTACTTC. Residues: CASSYSLRTGGETQYF.

This clone was seen a handful of times. The genes are TRBV30 and TRBJ2-7, with D perhaps TRBD2 (7 bases). The V gene lost 2 bases and the J gene lost 8 bases, with 10 bases spanning the gap. Germline values: CDR1 GTSNPN, CDR2 SVGIG (reference sequence). The CDR3 sequence is 11 residues long. The CDR3 region is CAWSRGGQQYF. The CDR3 coding sequence is TGTGCCTGGAGTAGGGGGGGGCAGCAGTACTTC.

CDR3 sequence (DNA): TGTGCCAGCAGAACGGGACAGGGTGGCACAGATACGCAGTATTTT. As protein: CASRTGQGGTDTQYF. The chain uses TRBV6-5 and TRBJ2-3; 9 nucleotides align to TRBD1. V gave up 6 bases and J gave up 1 base; unmatched junction bases: 5. This CDR3 has 15 amino acids. Germline assignment: CDR1 MNHEY and CDR2 SVGAGI.

The chain is built from TRBV7-4 and TRBJ1-6, with D tentatively TRBD1 (5 bases). This CDR3 is 16 amino acids long. Trimming removed 0 bases at V and 10 bases at J, with 16 bases between. Germline V gene data show CDR1 as SGHVT and CDR2 as SQSDAQ. CDR3 in DNA: TGTGCCAGCAGCTTAGCTTTCCCCGGGGAGGGGTCACCCCTCCACTTT. It specifies CASSLAFPGEGSPLHF.

The rearrangement joins TRBV30 to TRBJ1-1; D perhaps matches TRBD1 (5 bases). The V end lost 0 bases, the J end lost 9 bases, and 14 bases lay between the germline ends. This CDR3 region has 13 residues. The germline CDR1 and CDR2 sequences are GTSNPN and SVGIG (reference sequence). Here the CDR3 DNA reads TGTGCCTGGAGTGTAGCAGGGATTCACCAAGCTTTCTTT. Protein product: CAWSVAGIHQAFF.

The chain carries TRBV5-1 and TRBJ2-5, with 14 nucleotides matching TRBD2. In germline, CDR1 is SGHRS, CDR2 YFSETQ. The CDR3 consists of 16 residues. Germline trimming cut 4 bases from V and 1 base from J; bases unmatched to any gene: 3. CDR3 loop: CASSPGLAGAQETQYF. Here the CDR3 DNA reads TGCGCCAGCAGCCCGGGACTAGCGGGGGCCCAAGAGACCCAGTACTTC. The complete variable domain, with remaining parts taken from reference TRBV5-1 and TRBJ2-5, reads KAGVTQTPRYLIKTRGQQVTLSCSPISGHRSVSWYQQTPGQGLQFLFEYFSETQRNKGNFPGRFSGRQFSNSRSEMNVSTLELGDSALYLCASSPGLAGAQETQYFGPGTRLLVL.